This T cell receptor beta chain was recorded in a study of cytomegalovirus exposure and HLA in healthy donors. General study results and limits: The authors later found most CMV-associated TCR beta chains appeared HLA-restricted. According to an earlier analysis, most TCR beta V segments yielded productive rearrangements about 87% or about 30% of the time. Several top significant clusters appeared, in a later analysis, to be linked to common viral pathogens.

The germline V gene has CDR1 SGHRS and CDR2 YFSETQ. This CDR3 is 15 amino acids long. V trimming: 4 bases; J trimming: 3 bases; junction bases outside the gene matches: 5. Primers included in the PCR were 60 Vbeta and 13 Jbeta primers. Repertoires were generated with immunoSEQ multiplex PCR, while TCRdb's copy carries only in-frame clones and drops some. The sample records 85,000 to 90,000 clones, around 76% being singletons. In the case of this clone: As yet, its antigen is unknown.

Material: PBMCs. This receptor was obtained from a man aged 25-45 years in good health and CMV-seropositive. The chain employs TRBV5-1 and TRBJ2-2; 8 bases map to TRBD1. CDR3 sequence (DNA): TGCGCCAGCAGCCCTGGACAGGGATACACCGGGGAGCTGTTTTTT. Amino acids: CASSPGQGYTGELFF.